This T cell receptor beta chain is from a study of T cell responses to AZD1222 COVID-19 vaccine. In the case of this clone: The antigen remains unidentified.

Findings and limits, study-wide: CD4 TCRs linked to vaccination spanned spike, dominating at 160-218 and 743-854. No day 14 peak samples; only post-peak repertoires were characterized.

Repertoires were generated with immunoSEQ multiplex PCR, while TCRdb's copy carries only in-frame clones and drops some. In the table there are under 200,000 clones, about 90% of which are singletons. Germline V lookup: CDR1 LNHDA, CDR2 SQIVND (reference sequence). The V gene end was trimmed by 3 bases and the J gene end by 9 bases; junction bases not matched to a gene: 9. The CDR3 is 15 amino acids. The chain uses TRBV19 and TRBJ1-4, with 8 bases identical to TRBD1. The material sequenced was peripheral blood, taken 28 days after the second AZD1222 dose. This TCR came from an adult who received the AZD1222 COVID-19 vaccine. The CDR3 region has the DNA TGTGCCAGTAGTATGGGGGACAGGAGAATGAAAAAACTGTTTTTT. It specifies CASSMGDRRMKKLFF.